This entry lists 10 T cell receptor beta chains sequenced from one sample in a study of CD8 T cells in ankylosing spondylitis. TCRdb re-analysed the 5' RACE reads in MiXCR, keeping a single row per CDR3 protein. This table has 150,000 or so distinct CDR3 sequences, around a tenth appearing once. Sequencing was performed on blood, either unsorted or a sorted T cell fraction (not recorded which). These receptors came from a female donor with ankylosing spondylitis or in good health (not recorded which).

This clonotype was found many times. This chain connects TRBV3-1 to TRBJ1-2; unclear D gene. The CDR3 loop spans 13 amino acids. V lost 1 base and J lost 4, with 7 bases in between. Germline lookup yields CDR1 LGHDT and CDR2 YNNKEL (reference sequence). The CDR3 loop reads CASSQGLSYGYTF. DNA for the CDR3: TGTGCCAGCAGCCAAGGGCTATCCTATGGCTACACCTTC.

This clonotype was seen repeatedly, ten times or more. The chain has TRBV7-2 and TRBJ2-1, with TRBD2 matching over 7 bases. The CDR3 totals 15 residues. The V and J ends lost 0 bases and 1 base, in that order; junction bases with no gene match: 0. Per germline, CDR1 SGHTA and CDR2 FQGNSA. CDR3: CASSLAGLSYNEQFF. The CDR3 bases are TGTGCCAGCAGCTTAGCGGGACTATCCTACAATGAGCAGTTCTTC.

This clonotype was counted a few times. The J gene is TRBJ2-7, the V gene TRBV4-3; D ambiguous. The V and J ends lost 1 base and 3 bases respectively, with 7 bases between them. The V gene's germline CDR1 is LGHNA and CDR2 YSLEER. The CDR3 covers 13 residues. CDR3 bases: TGCGCCAGCAGCCAAGTCCCAGGCTACGAGCAGTACTTC. This translates into CASSQVPGYEQYF.

CDR3 nucleotide sequence: TGTGCCAGCAGACATGACTATGGCTACACCTTC. Its protein is CASRHDYGYTF. This chain connects TRBV7-9 to TRBJ1-2, with no clear D. V was cut by 6 bases and J by 3 bases, with 5 bases left in between. The CDR3 is 11 residues long. Germline V CDR1 and CDR2: SEHNR, FQNEAQ (reference sequence).

The chain recombines TRBV6-2 or TRBV6-3 with TRBJ2-1; no reliable D call. The length of the CDR3 is 16 residues. V shed 4 bases and J shed 2 bases, with 15 bases lying between them. The germline CDR1 and CDR2 sequences are MNHEY and SVGEGT. The CDR3 spells CASSCCLLGTYNEQFF. The CDR3 coding sequence is TGTGCCAGCAGTTGCTGTTTGCTAGGGACCTACAATGAGCAGTTCTTC.

This clonotype was observed a handful of times. The chain recombines TRBV9 with TRBJ1-3, with D perhaps matching TRBD1 (5 bases). Per germline, CDR1 SGDLS and CDR2 YYNGEE. Trimming took 7 bases from V and 9 from J, leaving 11 bases between them. The CDR3 contains 11 residues. Here the CDR3 DNA reads TGTGCCAGCGGGGACGATCGCACCATATATTTT. Encoded protein: CASGDDRTIYF. The full variable domain, rest sourced from reference TRBV9 and TRBJ1-3, is DSGVTQTPKHLITATGQRVTLRCSPRSGDLSVYWYQQSLDQGLQFLIQYYNGEERAKGNILERFSAQQFPDLHSELNLSSLELGDSALYFCASGDDRTIYFGEGSWLTVV.

This clonotype was counted many times. The V gene is TRBV7-9, the J gene TRBJ1-5; 7 bases align to TRBD1. The germline gives CDR1 SEHNR, CDR2 FQNEAQ (reference sequence). The CDR3 sequence is 14 residues long. V shed 5 bases, J shed 7 bases, and the junction held 8 bases outside the gene matches. CDR3 DNA: TGTGCCAGCAGCACAGGGGAGGGTAGACAGCCCCAGCATTTT. It specifies CASSTGEGRQPQHF.

This clonotype occurred many times. The rearrangement joins TRBV12-3 or TRBV12-4 to TRBJ2-7; D is unclear. The CDR3 totals 13 residues. V lost 3 bases and J lost 5, with 11 bases in between. The CDR3 is CASSLGSGDEQYF. The CDR3 DNA is TGTGCCAGCAGTTTGGGGTCGGGCGACGAGCAGTACTTC.

This clonotype has only a few counts. The V gene is TRBV2, the J gene TRBJ1-1, with TRBD1 matching 8 bases. The CDR3 is 13 residues long. The V and J ends lost 6 bases and 7 bases, in that order; junction bases with no gene match: 7. CDR1 and CDR2 (germline): SNHLY, FYNNEI. CDR3 sequence (DNA): TGTGCCAGCAGCGGACAGGGTCTGGATGAAGCTTTCTTT. This sequence encodes CASSGQGLDEAFF.

This clonotype was observed a few times. The chain uses TRBV7-9 and TRBJ1-4; D is possibly TRBD1 (5 bases). Germline CDR1 is SEHNR and CDR2 is FQNEAQ (reference sequence). The CDR3 loop spans 15 amino acids. Trimming took off 2 bases at V and 7 bases at J, with 14 bases between the two ends. The CDR3 DNA reads TGTGCCAGCAGCTTATCGGGGGGTCTGGGTGAAAAACTGTTTTTT. Protein sequence: CASSLSGGLGEKLFF.